This entry features one T cell receptor (beta chain) sequence. Its antigen is currently unknown. V lost 0 bases, J lost 3 bases, and 13 bases lay in between. The CDR3 runs 16 residues. Germline-derived CDR1 and CDR2 are SGHAT and FQNNGV. Researchers ran the PCR with 60 Vbeta and 13 Jbeta primers. Libraries were prepared by immunoSEQ multiplex PCR; TCRdb keeps only in-frame clonotypes and omits some of them. The sample has around 170,000 clones; 81% are singletons. The sample belongs to a study of cytomegalovirus exposure and HLA in healthy donors. Points from the study as a whole: Roughly uniform depth of sequencing across donors was assumed in presence/absence analyses.

V and J are TRBV11-2 and TRBJ2-3; TRBD1 might be the D (6 bases). Material: PBMCs. This clonotype was sampled from a man aged 50 or older in good health and CMV-seronegative. The CDR3 is CASSLEGGKGTDTQYF. CDR3 sequence (DNA): TGTGCCAGCAGCTTAGAAGGGGGAAAGGGGACAGATACGCAGTATTTT.